This is a list of T cell receptor beta chains from one sample in a study of T cell repertoires in cytomegalovirus infection. No antigen has been assigned to these receptors. TCRdb reprocessed the reads via MiXCR and lists one record per CDR3 protein. The table records around 81,000 distinct CDR3 sequences, around 42% of them present only once. This specimen was CD8+ T cells from cultured PBMCs, taken from culture after CMV antigen stimulation. These receptor sequences come from a human donor in good health (CMV status not recorded). Some clones in this sample may be carry-over from other donors' samples. Both conserved end residues are part of each CDR3. D genes are given only for firm matches. A row's size may be missing; if present it is once, few, many or a size class.

d_gene: TRBD2; abundance: few; v_gene: TRBV6-8; j_gene: TRBJ2-3; CDR3aa: CASSYGLAEGPDTQYF; CDR3nt: TGTGCCAGCAGTTACGGACTAGCGGAGGGACCAGATACGCAGTATTTT
d_gene: TRBD1; abundance: few; v_gene: TRBV7-6; j_gene: TRBJ1-5; CDR3aa: CASSQTGGRSNQPQHF; CDR3nt: TGTGCCAGCAGCCAGACAGGGGGCAGGAGCAATCAGCCCCAGCATTTT
d_gene: NA; abundance: few; v_gene: TRBV4-1; j_gene: TRBJ2-3; CDR3aa: CASSQNPVTGSTDTQYF; CDR3nt: TGCGCCAGCAGTCAAAATCCGGTTACAGGGAGCACAGATACGCAGTATTTT
d_gene: TRBD2; abundance: few; v_gene: TRBV6-1; j_gene: TRBJ2-1; CDR3aa: CASGLTSGVHNEQFF; CDR3nt: TGTGCCAGCGGCCTGACTAGCGGGGTCCACAATGAGCAGTTCTTC
d_gene: TRBD1; abundance: few; v_gene: TRBV7-3; j_gene: TRBJ2-7; CDR3aa: CASSDRQGSVYEQYF; CDR3nt: TGTGCCAGCAGCGACCGACAGGGTTCAGTCTACGAGCAGTACTTC
d_gene: TRBD2; abundance: few; v_gene: TRBV27; j_gene: TRBJ2-3; CDR3aa: CASSFLAPSGGVGDTDTQYF; CDR3nt: TGTGCCAGCAGTTTCCTCGCCCCTAGCGGGGGGGTTGGAGACACAGATACGCAGTATTTT
d_gene: NA; abundance: few; v_gene: TRBV7-9; j_gene: TRBJ2-1; CDR3aa: CASSLSAAGAHEQFF; CDR3nt: TGTGCCAGCAGCTTATCGGCCGCAGGGGCCCATGAGCAGTTCTTC
d_gene: TRBD2; abundance: NA; v_gene: TRBV7-9; j_gene: TRBJ2-5; CDR3aa: CASSRDYPLYF; CDR3nt: TGTGCCAGCAGCCGGGACTACCCCTTGTACTTC
d_gene: NA; abundance: few; v_gene: TRBV7-3; j_gene: TRBJ2-1; CDR3aa: CASSLTDESSYNEQFF; CDR3nt: TGTGCCAGCAGCTTAACGGACGAGAGCTCCTACAATGAGCAGTTCTTC
d_gene: TRBD2; abundance: few; v_gene: TRBV3-1; j_gene: TRBJ2-1; CDR3aa: CASSQERLAGGENEQFF; CDR3nt: TGTGCCAGCAGCCAGGAACGACTAGCGGGGGGAGAGAATGAGCAGTTCTTC
d_gene: TRBD1; abundance: NA; v_gene: TRBV9; j_gene: TRBJ2-1; CDR3aa: CASSAPGQASHGYNEQFF; CDR3nt: TGTGCCAGCAGTGCTCCGGGACAGGCCTCCCACGGTTACAATGAGCAGTTCTTC
d_gene: TRBD1; abundance: NA; v_gene: TRBV5-4; j_gene: TRBJ1-3; CDR3aa: CASTFTGGLGNTIYF; CDR3nt: TGTGCCAGCACTTTTACAGGGGGTCTTGGAAACACCATATATTTT
d_gene: TRBD2; abundance: few; v_gene: TRBV10-3; j_gene: TRBJ2-1; CDR3aa: CAISEELAGSYNEQFF; CDR3nt: TGTGCCATCAGTGAGGAACTAGCGGGGTCCTACAATGAGCAGTTCTTC
d_gene: NA; abundance: NA; v_gene: TRBV28; j_gene: TRBJ2-7; CDR3aa: CASSLEGEVYEQYF; CDR3nt: TGTGCCAGCAGTTTAGAGGGGGAGGTATACGAGCAGTACTTC
d_gene: TRBD2; abundance: NA; v_gene: TRBV4-3; j_gene: TRBJ2-5; CDR3aa: CASSQGVAGALETQYF; CDR3nt: TGCGCCAGCAGCCAAGGGGTAGCGGGGGCCTTAGAGACCCAGTACTTC
d_gene: TRBD1; abundance: NA; v_gene: TRBV12-3/TRBV12-4; j_gene: TRBJ2-5; CDR3aa: CASSFVTDRDQETQYF; CDR3nt: TGTGCCAGCAGTTTCGTTACGGACAGGGACCAAGAGACCCAGTACTTC
d_gene: NA; abundance: many; v_gene: TRBV3-1; j_gene: TRBJ2-7; CDR3aa: CASSQGIYEQYF; CDR3nt: TGTGCCAGCAGCCAAGGGATCTACGAGCAGTACTTC
d_gene: TRBD2; abundance: many; v_gene: TRBV2; j_gene: TRBJ2-1; CDR3aa: CASSMSSGGYYNEQFF; CDR3nt: TGTGCCAGCAGTATGTCTAGCGGGGGGTACTACAATGAGCAGTTCTTC
d_gene: NA; abundance: NA; v_gene: TRBV5-4; j_gene: TRBJ2-2; CDR3aa: CASSLYTGTGELFF; CDR3nt: TGTGCCAGCAGCTTGTATACTGGTACCGGGGAGCTGTTTTTT
d_gene: NA; abundance: NA; v_gene: TRBV10-2; j_gene: TRBJ2-1; CDR3aa: CASSEPTRATYNEQFF; CDR3nt: TGCGCCAGCAGTGAGCCTACGAGGGCAACCTACAATGAGCAGTTCTTC
d_gene: NA; abundance: many; v_gene: TRBV6-6; j_gene: TRBJ1-5; CDR3aa: CASNLVLREPQHF; CDR3nt: TGTGCCAGCAACCTTGTTTTGAGGGAGCCCCAGCATTTT
d_gene: NA; abundance: NA; v_gene: TRBV6-2/TRBV6-3; j_gene: TRBJ2-3; CDR3aa: CASSLGPGHSITDTQYF; CDR3nt: TGTGCCAGCAGTTTGGGGCCGGGACACTCGATCACAGATACGCAGTATTTT
d_gene: NA; abundance: NA; v_gene: TRBV2; j_gene: TRBJ2-2; CDR3aa: CASTLNRGGNTGELFF; CDR3nt: TGTGCCAGCACTCTAAACAGGGGGGGGAACACCGGGGAGCTGTTTTTT
d_gene: NA; abundance: few; v_gene: TRBV25-1; j_gene: TRBJ2-1; CDR3aa: CASSDGYDEQFF; CDR3nt: TGTGCCAGCAGTGATGGTTACGATGAGCAGTTCTTC
d_gene: NA; abundance: NA; v_gene: TRBV7-2; j_gene: TRBJ2-1; CDR3aa: CASGDPEGGYNEQFF; CDR3nt: TGTGCCAGCGGGGACCCAGAGGGGGGCTACAATGAGCAGTTCTTC
d_gene: NA; abundance: NA; v_gene: TRBV7-9; j_gene: TRBJ2-2; CDR3aa: CASSSLGGLETGELFF; CDR3nt: TGTGCCAGCAGCTCTCTAGGGGGGTTGGAGACCGGGGAGCTGTTTTTT
d_gene: TRBD2; abundance: few; v_gene: TRBV28; j_gene: TRBJ2-7; CDR3aa: CASSLLQSGGSEQYF; CDR3nt: TGTGCCAGCAGTTTATTACAATCGGGGGGAAGTGAGCAGTACTTC
d_gene: TRBD1; abundance: once; v_gene: TRBV9; j_gene: TRBJ2-1; CDR3aa: CASSVREGGNYNEQFF; CDR3nt: TGTGCCAGCAGCGTAAGAGAAGGGGGCAACTACAATGAGCAGTTCTTC
d_gene: NA; abundance: few; v_gene: TRBV7-6; j_gene: TRBJ2-2; CDR3aa: CASSLISGGDTGELFF; CDR3nt: TGTGCCAGCAGCTTAATTTCTGGGGGCGACACCGGGGAGCTGTTTTTT
d_gene: NA; abundance: NA; v_gene: TRBV6-2/TRBV6-3; j_gene: TRBJ1-5; CDR3aa: CASSYGGRNQPQHF; CDR3nt: TGTGCCAGCAGTTACGGAGGAAGGAATCAGCCCCAGCATTTT
d_gene: TRBD1; abundance: few; v_gene: TRBV27; j_gene: TRBJ2-1; CDR3aa: CASSTRTGRNEQFF; CDR3nt: TGTGCCAGCAGTACCCGGACAGGGAGGAATGAGCAGTTCTTC
d_gene: NA; abundance: NA; v_gene: TRBV7-9; j_gene: TRBJ2-6; CDR3aa: CASSSTGAGANVLTF; CDR3nt: TGTGCCAGCAGTTCCACAGGAGCTGGGGCCAACGTCCTGACTTTC
d_gene: TRBD1; abundance: NA; v_gene: TRBV2; j_gene: TRBJ2-3; CDR3aa: CASSVPKGPTGLDTDTQYF; CDR3nt: TGTGCCAGCAGTGTCCCAAAGGGTCCGACAGGGTTGGACACAGATACGCAGTATTTT
d_gene: TRBD1; abundance: NA; v_gene: TRBV27; j_gene: TRBJ1-4; CDR3aa: CASSPKDRGRSEEKLFF; CDR3nt: TGTGCCAGCAGTCCCAAGGACAGGGGGCGATCTGAGGAAAAACTGTTTTTT
d_gene: TRBD1; abundance: many; v_gene: TRBV7-2; j_gene: TRBJ1-4; CDR3aa: CASSAGQGASLGLFF; CDR3nt: TGTGCCAGCAGCGCCGGACAGGGGGCATCCCTAGGGCTGTTTTTT
d_gene: NA; abundance: many; v_gene: TRBV7-6; j_gene: TRBJ2-3; CDR3aa: CASSRMVWGPQYF; CDR3nt: TGTGCCAGCAGCCGTATGGTCTGGGGGCCGCAGTATTTT
d_gene: NA; abundance: NA; v_gene: TRBV6-1; j_gene: TRBJ2-7; CDR3aa: CASSESVSSYEQYF; CDR3nt: TGTGCCAGCAGTGAATCGGTGAGCTCCTACGAGCAGTACTTC
d_gene: NA; abundance: NA; v_gene: TRBV7-9; j_gene: TRBJ2-7; CDR3aa: CASSLVPVYEQYF; CDR3nt: TGTGCCAGCAGCTTAGTGCCAGTTTACGAGCAGTACTTC
d_gene: NA; abundance: NA; v_gene: TRBV19; j_gene: TRBJ1-1; CDR3aa: CASSIGPQAPEAFF; CDR3nt: TGTGCCAGTAGTATAGGGCCACAGGCCCCTGAAGCTTTCTTT
d_gene: TRBD1; abundance: NA; v_gene: TRBV7-8; j_gene: TRBJ2-1; CDR3aa: CATAGTAYNEQFF; CDR3nt: TGTGCCACTGCCGGGACAGCCTACAATGAGCAGTTCTTC
d_gene: TRBD2; abundance: few; v_gene: TRBV7-9; j_gene: TRBJ2-3; CDR3aa: CASSFRGDTDTQYF; CDR3nt: TGTGCCAGCAGCTTCCGGGGGGACACAGATACGCAGTATTTT
d_gene: TRBD1; abundance: many; v_gene: TRBV12-3/TRBV12-4; j_gene: TRBJ1-1; CDR3aa: CASNGQENTEAFF; CDR3nt: TGTGCCAGCAACGGACAGGAGAACACTGAAGCTTTCTTT
d_gene: TRBD1; abundance: NA; v_gene: TRBV3-1; j_gene: TRBJ2-5; CDR3aa: CASSPRTGGLIQETQYF; CDR3nt: TGTGCCAGCAGCCCCCGGACAGGGGGCTTAATACAAGAGACCCAGTACTTC
d_gene: TRBD1; abundance: many; v_gene: TRBV7-2; j_gene: TRBJ1-3; CDR3aa: CASSLDRGAGNTIYF; CDR3nt: TGTGCCAGCAGCTTAGACAGGGGAGCTGGAAACACCATATATTTT
d_gene: TRBD2; abundance: NA; v_gene: TRBV7-9; j_gene: TRBJ2-7; CDR3aa: CASSLVSGAMIEQYF; CDR3nt: TGTGCCAGCAGCTTAGTCAGCGGGGCCATGATCGAGCAGTACTTC
d_gene: TRBD1; abundance: NA; v_gene: TRBV19; j_gene: TRBJ2-1; CDR3aa: CASSISPWTGRAYNEQFF; CDR3nt: TGTGCCAGTAGTATCTCCCCCTGGACAGGGCGCGCCTACAATGAGCAGTTCTTC
d_gene: NA; abundance: few; v_gene: TRBV7-2; j_gene: TRBJ1-2; CDR3aa: CASSRGIYGYTF; CDR3nt: TGTGCCAGCAGCCGGGGGATTTATGGCTACACCTTC
d_gene: NA; abundance: NA; v_gene: TRBV7-2; j_gene: TRBJ2-7; CDR3aa: CASGPAGYEQYF; CDR3nt: TGTGCCAGCGGACCGGCGGGTTACGAGCAGTACTTC
d_gene: TRBD1; abundance: NA; v_gene: TRBV6-2/TRBV6-3; j_gene: TRBJ1-2; CDR3aa: CATETGTFNYGYTF; CDR3nt: TGTGCCACCGAGACAGGGACTTTCAACTATGGCTACACCTTC
d_gene: NA; abundance: NA; v_gene: TRBV12-3/TRBV12-4; j_gene: TRBJ2-7; CDR3aa: CASSLHGGTSYEQYF; CDR3nt: TGTGCCAGCAGTTTGCATGGAGGGACCTCCTACGAGCAGTACTTC
d_gene: NA; abundance: few; v_gene: TRBV7-9; j_gene: TRBJ1-5; CDR3aa: CASHGGGNQPQHF; CDR3nt: TGTGCCAGCCACGGAGGGGGCAATCAGCCCCAGCATTTT
d_gene: TRBD1; abundance: few; v_gene: TRBV6-1; j_gene: TRBJ1-2; CDR3aa: CASSSGTGAYLANYGYTF; CDR3nt: TGTGCCAGCAGTTCCGGGACAGGGGCGTATTTGGCTAACTATGGCTACACCTTC
d_gene: NA; abundance: once; v_gene: TRBV6-2/TRBV6-3; j_gene: TRBJ2-3; CDR3aa: CASRDPTDTQYF; CDR3nt: TGTGCCAGCAGGGACCCCACAGATACGCAGTATTTT
d_gene: NA; abundance: many; v_gene: TRBV5-6; j_gene: TRBJ1-5; CDR3aa: CASRLGNQPQHF; CDR3nt: TGTGCCAGCAGATTGGGGAATCAGCCCCAGCATTTT
d_gene: NA; abundance: NA; v_gene: TRBV5-6; j_gene: TRBJ1-6; CDR3aa: CASSYGTSTYSPLHF; CDR3nt: TGTGCCAGCAGCTACGGGACTTCAACGTATTCACCCCTCCACTTT